This TCR beta chain came from a study of T cells after yellow fever vaccination. The study's findings and limits: The secondary response showed a weaker magnitude and a faster peak, day 5 versus 15.

TCRdb re-analysed the 5' RACE reads in MiXCR, keeping a single row per CDR3 protein. The sample shows about 350,000 distinct CDR3 sequences, 12% of them seen only once. This clonotype came up many times. Its antigen is not identified. The sequencing used CD4+ T cells sorted from PBMCs, collected 15 days after the yellow fever booster vaccination. The receptor comes from a man between 18 and 35 years old who received the YFV17D yellow fever vaccine.

CDR3 region: CASSLAPRTSGGLNEQFF. CDR3 DNA sequence: TGTGCCAGCAGCTTAGCCCCAAGGACTAGCGGGGGCCTCAATGAGCAGTTCTTC. The chain employs TRBV7-6 and TRBJ2-1, with TRBD2 matching 13 bases. The germline CDR1 and CDR2 sequences are SGHVS and FNYEAQ. The CDR3 loop spans 18 amino acids. V trimming: 0 bases; J trimming: 6 bases; junction bases outside the gene matches: 8.